This TCR beta chain was identified during a study of monozygotic twins with inflammatory bowel disease. Study-level findings and limits: A distinction between different T cell subtypes was not possible.

From whole blood, total RNA was isolated without any sorting of T cells. As regards this clonotype: Its antigen is as yet unknown.

UMIs that included a 6-nucleotide sample barcode were added by template switching, which took place during cDNA synthesis. With the 5' RACE reads reprocessed, TCRdb shows one record per CDR3 protein and no DNA. The listing records fewer than 400,000 distinct CDR3 sequences. This CDR3 contains 18 residues. Germline V gives CDR1 KGHDR, CDR2 SFDVKD. This TCR was recovered from a human donor with ulcerative colitis or Crohn's disease, or a healthy co-twin of an affected twin (not recorded which). The chain has TRBV24-1 and TRBJ2-7; TCRdb reports TRBD2, a call that lacks DNA to check it against. Sequenced sample: blood. CDR3 region: CATSDLTGTSGRPYEQYF.